The sample holds many counts of the clone carrying this T cell receptor (beta chain). The record originates from a study of T-cell reconstitution after alpha-beta-depleted transplantation in children. During its preparation, the TCRbeta library received unique molecular identifiers. Each CDR3 protein is one row after TCRdb ran MiXCR on the PCR reads. Of around 87,000 distinct CDR3 sequences listed, 7% to 10% are singletons. V lost 0 bases and J 0 bases, leaving 7 bases between the germline ends. Germline values: CDR1 MNHEY, CDR2 SMNVEV (reference sequence). The CDR3 contains 15 residues. Sequenced here: PBMCs from the stem cell graft donor, sampled from the stem cell graft. The chain is built from TRBV27 and TRBJ2-3; unclear D gene. This clonotype was obtained from a human donor who donated a stem cell graft to a child with congenital amegakaryocytic thrombocytopenia. CDR3 sequence reads: CASSLSTGSTDTQYF. CDR3 DNA: TGTGCCAGCAGTTTATCGACTGGAAGCACAGATACGCAGTATTTT.